This T cell receptor beta chain came from a study of blood T cells in healthy people across ages. Only a few counts were recorded for this clonotype. Together with a sample-barcoded 5' primer, a J-beta primer mix was included in a second PCR lasting roughly 6 to 12 cycles. TCRdb fed the 5' RACE reads into MiXCR, producing one record per CDR3 protein. This sample has 600,000 to 850,000 distinct CDR3 sequences, with roughly 45% found just once. The V segment lost 6 bases and the J segment 5 bases; nucleotides outside the gene matches: 6. The germline V gene has CDR1 LGHNT and CDR2 FRNRAP. This CDR3 is built from 13 residues.

V and J are TRBV12-5 and TRBJ2-5; 7 bases match TRBD1. This TCR was sampled from a woman in her sixties or seventies in good health. Material for sequencing was blood. CDR3 sequence (DNA): TGTGCTAGTGGCACCGACAGGGCGGAGACCCAGTACTTC. This translates into CASGTDRAETQYF.